One and the same sample provided the 15 T cell receptor beta chains below, sequenced in a study of T cell responses to AZD1222 COVID-19 vaccine. Clones were read by immunoSEQ multiplex PCR, and TCRdb kept only the in-frame ones, dropping some. Of about 76,000 clones listed, roughly 90% were seen once; the top ten hold around 4%. The input for sequencing was peripheral blood, taken on day 0 of AZD1222 vaccination. These receptors were obtained from an adult in good health.

The rearrangement joins TRBV10-3 to TRBJ1-1; 11 bases agree with TRBD1. Germline V CDR1 and CDR2: ENHRY, SYGVKD. CDR3 length: 17 residues. With 6 bases clipped from V and 0 bases from J, the junction kept 9 bases outside the gene matches. CDR3 sequence reads: CAISEGGQGAMNTEAFF. The CDR3 DNA is TGTGCCATCAGCGAAGGAGGACAGGGGGCGATGAACACTGAAGCTTTCTTT.

The chain links TRBV7-3 to TRBJ2-2; a possible D gene is TRBD1 (5 bases). The CDR3 length is 16 residues. Trimming cost V 3 bases and J 0 bases, with 11 bases left between them. The V gene's germline CDR1 is SGHTA and CDR2 FQGTGA. Written as DNA, the CDR3 is TGTGCCAGCAGCTTTAGGGGCACAGCGAACACCGGGGAGCTGTTTTTT. Its translation is CASSFRGTANTGELFF.

Of note for this clone: The sample carries other DNA sequences with the same CDR3. The V gene is TRBV11-3, the J gene TRBJ2-1, with 9 bases aligning to TRBD2. CDR1 is SGHNT and CDR2 is YENEEA in the germline V gene. Germline trimming cut 5 bases from V and 3 bases from J; bases unmatched to any gene: 2. This CDR3 comprises 14 residues. CDR3 sequence: CASSVSGSYNEQFF. The CDR3 bases are TGTGCCAGCAGCGTTAGCGGGAGCTACAATGAGCAGTTCTTC.

The rearrangement uses TRBV6-5 and TRBJ2-5; a possible D gene is TRBD2 (6 bases). V was shortened by 6 bases and J by 7 bases, with 15 bases between the two germline ends. CDR1 is MNHEY, CDR2 SVGAGI, per germline. This CDR3 comprises 13 residues. The CDR3 loop reads CASSSPGDGTQYF. CDR3 DNA sequence: TGTGCCAGCAGCTCCCCGGGGGATGGGACCCAGTACTTC.

The count of this clone is one. The V gene is TRBV5-6, the J gene TRBJ1-6; D remains unclear. The CDR3 has 17 amino acids. Germline values: CDR1 SGHDT, CDR2 YYEEEE. V was pared by 3 bases and J by 6 bases, with 19 bases between. The CDR3 protein is CASSSRPGSVVNSPLHF. The CDR3 DNA sequence: TGTGCCAGCAGCTCCAGACCCGGTAGCGTTGTTAATTCACCCCTCCACTTT.

The V call is TRBV5-3, the J call TRBJ1-1; D might be TRBD1 (5 bases). TRBV5-3 is an open reading frame whose function is uncertain. Trimming stripped 4 bases from V and 1 base from J, with 17 bases between. The CDR3 contains 16 residues. The CDR3 nucleotides read TGTGCCAGAAGCCTTCGAAGAGGGGTTAGGAACACTGAAGCTTTCTTT. As protein: CARSLRRGVRNTEAFF.

V is TRBV6-2 or TRBV6-3 and J is TRBJ2-7; D is possibly TRBD1 (6 bases). Trimming removed 6 bases from V and 2 bases from J, with 11 bases in between. The CDR3 sequence is 13 residues long. The germline gives CDR1 MNHEY, CDR2 SVGEGT. The CDR3 DNA follows: TGTGCCAGCAGCATGACAGGCCCCTACGAGCAGTACTTC. Translation gives CASSMTGPYEQYF.

The chain employs TRBV2 and TRBJ1-2, with D uncertain. The CDR3 has 13 amino acids. With 7 bases removed from V and 5 bases from J, the gap between germline ends came to 14 bases. Looked up from germline, CDR1 is SNHLY and CDR2 is FYNNEI. The CDR3 bases are TGTGCCAGCACGGGAACTCCGGGGTATGGCTACACCTTC. Translated, it gives CASTGTPGYGYTF.

This chain joins TRBV3-1 (or the pseudogene TRBV3-2) and TRBJ1-1, with TRBD1 matching 7 bases. This CDR3 contains 14 residues. Germline V lookup: CDR1 LGHDT, CDR2 YNNKEL (reference sequence). Germline trimming cut 1 base from V and 4 bases from J; bases unmatched to any gene: 3. In DNA, the CDR3 is TGTGCCAGCAGCCAAGGACAGGGAAGCACTGAAGCTTTCTTT. This gives the protein CASSQGQGSTEAFF.

This clone was recorded only once. This rearrangement joins TRBV10-3 to TRBJ2-1; TRBD2 matches 7 bases. The CDR3 runs to 14 residues. V shed 6 bases, J shed 7 bases, and the junction held 9 bases outside the gene matches. Germline CDR1 and CDR2: ENHRY and SYGVKD. The CDR3 loop is CAISGTTTINEQFF. CDR3 nucleotides: TGTGCCATCAGCGGGACTACTACAATAAATGAGCAGTTCTTC.

This clone has only one observation. J is TRBJ2-2 and V is TRBV30; D not resolved. Per germline, CDR1 GTSNPN and CDR2 SVGIG (reference sequence). Deletions cut 1 base from V and 4 bases from J, with 10 bases between. The CDR3 has 14 amino acids. CDR3 loop: CAWSAGQSTGELFF. The CDR3 nucleotides are TGTGCCTGGAGTGCCGGTCAATCCACCGGGGAGCTGTTTTTT.

The chain links TRBV19 to TRBJ2-1; D tentatively reads TRBD1 or TRBD2 (6 bases each). Germline V gives CDR1 LNHDA, CDR2 SQIVND (reference sequence). The V end lost 0 bases, the J end lost 13 bases, and 10 bases lay between the germline ends. The CDR3 sequence is 12 residues long. CDR3 sequence (DNA): TGTGCCAGTAGTATAGAACGGGGGCCCCAGTTCTTC. Translated, it gives CASSIERGPQFF.

The chain employs TRBV5-1 and TRBJ2-1; TRBD2 matches at 12 bases. Germline lookup yields CDR1 SGHRS and CDR2 YFSETQ. Trimming cost V 5 bases and J 6 bases; bases outside gene matches: 9. This CDR3 spans 16 amino acids. In nucleotides, the CDR3 is TGCGCCAGCAGGGACCTGACTAGCGGGAGTGTCAATGAGCAGTTCTTC. This translates into CASRDLTSGSVNEQFF.

The rearrangement uses TRBV5-8 and TRBJ1-6; D possibly corresponds to TRBD1 (5 bases). CDR1 SGHTS and CDR2 YDEGEE come from the germline V gene. The length of the CDR3 is 13 residues. Trimming removed 2 bases at V and 10 bases at J, with 10 bases between. CDR3 sequence: CASSFNRKSPLHF. The CDR3, as DNA: TGTGCCAGCAGCTTTAACAGGAAATCACCCCTCCACTTT.

The DNA for the CDR3 is TGTGCCAGCAGTTATGGGGTGTACGAAAAACTGTTTTTT. As protein: CASSYGVYEKLFF. The chain couples TRBV12-3 or TRBV12-4 to TRBJ1-4; D uncertain. The germline V and J ends were trimmed by 4 bases and 8 bases, with 11 bases remaining between them. This CDR3 has 13 residues.